A selection of T cell receptor beta chains follows, all from one sample in a study of T-cell memory formation after mild COVID-19. TCRdb re-called the 5' RACE reads with MiXCR, one entry per CDR3 protein. The table records some 97,000 distinct CDR3 sequences, 8.5% to 14% of them present only once. Sequencing was done on a sample of PBMCs or a T cell subset sorted from them (not recorded which). These receptors all come from a man aged 18 to 29 who had mild COVID-19 (a few samples of this study predate the infection). Cell type and time point are not known. The CDR3 runs from the conserved cysteine through the conserved F or W. The D gene is left open where the match is weak. Size tells how often a clone was seen (once, few, many) or the class of an expanded clone, and some rows leave it out.

clone_size	v_call	j_call	d_call	cdr3_nt	cdr3_aa
.	TRBV9	TRBJ1-1	TRBD1	TGTGCCAGCAGCGTAGGGACAGGGAGAGGGAACACTGAAGCTTTCTTT	CASSVGTGRGNTEAFF
.	TRBV12-5	TRBJ2-2	.	TGTGCTAGTGGTTTGGCCGGGAAGGACGGTGCGAACACCGGGGAGCTGTTTTTT	CASGLAGKDGANTGELFF
few	TRBV4-3	TRBJ1-6	.	TGCGCCAGCAGCCAGGCAGCCAGCTCCTATAATTCACCCCTCCACTTT	CASSQAASSYNSPLHF
.	TRBV29-1	TRBJ1-5	.	TGCAGCGTTCGGGCGGGAAATCAGCCCCAGCATTTT	CSVRAGNQPQHF
.	TRBV7-9	TRBJ2-1	TRBD2	TGTGCCAGCAGCCGATATGGACTAGCGGGGGGGTCCTACAATGAGCAGTTCTTC	CASSRYGLAGGSYNEQFF
many	TRBV6-5	TRBJ2-3	TRBD2	TGTGCCAGCAGTTTTGGTAGAACTAGCGGGGGGGCTACAGATACGCAGTATTTT	CASSFGRTSGGATDTQYF
.	TRBV7-3	TRBJ2-2	TRBD1	TGTGCCAGCAGCTTGGGACAGGGAGTCACCGGGGAGCTGTTTTTT	CASSLGQGVTGELFF
many	TRBV2	TRBJ2-5	.	TGTGCCAGCAGTGACCCGGACAGAGAGGAGACCCAGTACTTC	CASSDPDREETQYF
many	TRBV6-2/TRBV6-3	TRBJ2-7	.	TGTGCCAGCAGTTACTCGATCCGCGACTACGAGCAGTACTTC	CASSYSIRDYEQYF
few	TRBV27	TRBJ2-1	TRBD1	TGTGCCAGCAGTCTATTGACAGGGAACGAGCAGTTCTTC	CASSLLTGNEQFF
many	TRBV7-8	TRBJ1-1	.	TGTGCCAGCAGCTTATGGACCCCGGAGACTTCCACTGAAGCTTTCTTT	CASSLWTPETSTEAFF
.	TRBV29-1	TRBJ1-2	TRBD1	TGCAGCGTTTACGGGACAGGGGGTTCGGGTTATGGCTACACCTTC	CSVYGTGGSGYGYTF
.	TRBV5-6	TRBJ2-1	TRBD1	TGTGCCAGCAGCTTGGGACAGGGGGCGGCCAGGCAGTTCTTC	CASSLGQGAARQFF
.	TRBV5-1	TRBJ2-6	TRBD2	TGCGCCAGCAGCAAAAAGCGGGAGGAGGTAGCCAACGTCCTGACTTTC	CASSKKREEVANVLTF
few	TRBV27	TRBJ1-1	.	TGTGCCAGCAGTCCCCGAATGGGCACTGAAGCTTTCTTT	CASSPRMGTEAFF
.	TRBV7-9	TRBJ2-3	TRBD1	TGTGCCAGCAGCACCGGGACAGGGGACGCAGATACGCAGTATTTT	CASSTGTGDADTQYF
many	TRBV7-9	TRBJ2-1	.	TGTGCCAGCAGCCCCTTTCGCGCCCGAGGGGATGAGCAGTTCTTC	CASSPFRARGDEQFF
.	TRBV4-2	TRBJ2-7	TRBD1	TGTGCCAGCAGCCAAGATTTCAGGGGGCCTGTGTACGAGCAGTACTTC	CASSQDFRGPVYEQYF
.	TRBV19	TRBJ1-5	TRBD1	TGTGCCAGTAGTGGGACAGGGGCGCGTAGTCAGCCCCAGCATTTT	CASSGTGARSQPQHF
few	TRBV27	TRBJ1-1	TRBD1	TGTGCCAGCAGTTTATCGTCAGGGGGCCCCACTGAAGCTTTCTTT	CASSLSSGGPTEAFF
.	TRBV7-2	TRBJ1-5	TRBD1	TGTGCCAGCAGCTTACTAGGGACAGGGAATCAGCCCCAGCATTTT	CASSLLGTGNQPQHF
few	TRBV7-9	TRBJ2-1	TRBD1	TGTGCCAGCAGCTTGGGACAGGGGGAGGAGGGTGAGCAGTTCTTC	CASSLGQGEEGEQFF
.	TRBV12-3/TRBV12-4	TRBJ2-2	.	TGTGCCAGCAGTTTAACGTTAGCCGGGGAGCTGTTTTTT	CASSLTLAGELFF
.	TRBV3-1	TRBJ2-5	TRBD1	TGTGCCAGCAGCCAAAGTCAGGGGGAAGAGACCCAGTACTTC	CASSQSQGEETQYF
few	TRBV7-2	TRBJ1-5	TRBD1	TGTGCCAGCAGCTTAGCGGTACAGGGGGGATTACAGCCCCAGCATTTT	CASSLAVQGGLQPQHF
.	TRBV28	TRBJ2-5	TRBD1	TGTGCCAGCACCCTGACAGGGCTAGGCCAAGAGACCCAGTACTTC	CASTLTGLGQETQYF
few	TRBV7-9	TRBJ2-1	.	TGTGCCAGCAGCTTCCCTCAGGCAAGCTCCTACAATGAGCAGTTCTTC	CASSFPQASSYNEQFF
few	TRBV6-2/TRBV6-3	TRBJ1-1	TRBD1	TGTGCCAGCACCCTTCAGGGGGACACTGAAGCTTTCTTT	CASTLQGDTEAFF
many	TRBV4-1	TRBJ2-1	TRBD2	TGCGCCAGCAGCCAAGTAGGACTAGCTGGTGAGCAGTTCTTC	CASSQVGLAGEQFF
.	TRBV12-3/TRBV12-4	TRBJ1-1	.	TGTGCCAGCAGTCGCCGAGGGGCGTACACTGAAGCTTTCTTT	CASSRRGAYTEAFF
.	TRBV4-1	TRBJ2-5	TRBD2	TGCGCCAGCAGCCCTGTAGCGGGGGAGCTCCAAGAGACCCAGTACTTC	CASSPVAGELQETQYF
few	TRBV6-2/TRBV6-3	TRBJ1-5	.	TGTGCCAGCAGTGACCCCGGGGAAAGGGCTCAGCCCCAGCATTTT	CASSDPGERAQPQHF
few	TRBV7-3	TRBJ1-1	.	TGTGCCAGCAGCTTAAATCCCGGCACTGAAGCTTTCTTT	CASSLNPGTEAFF
.	TRBV7-9	TRBJ1-2	.	TGTGCCAGCAGCAACACGGCAGGGATAGGCGATTTCTATGGCTACACCTTC	CASSNTAGIGDFYGYTF
.	TRBV24-1	TRBJ2-7	TRBD2	TGTGCCACCAGTTTGCGGGGGGCCGAGAACTACGAGCAGTACTTC	CATSLRGAENYEQYF
.	TRBV7-6	TRBJ2-7	.	TGTGCCAGCAGCGGACAACCCTACGAGCAGTACTTC	CASSGQPYEQYF
.	TRBV29-1	TRBJ2-1	.	TGCAGCGTGGCGACATCTTTAGCGCAGTTCTTC	CSVATSLAQFF
many	TRBV12-3/TRBV12-4	TRBJ1-1	.	TGTGCCAGCAGTATTCCGACCGCAGAAGCTTTCTTT	CASSIPTAEAFF
few	TRBV11-2	TRBJ2-1	.	TGTGCCAGCAGGGAGTGGGACAACTCCTACAATGAGCAGTTCTTC	CASREWDNSYNEQFF
few	TRBV20-1	TRBJ1-5	.	TGCAGTGCTAGGTTGGGGGCGTACGGCAATCAGCCCCAGCATTTT	CSARLGAYGNQPQHF
.	TRBV6-2/TRBV6-3	TRBJ2-7	.	TGTGCCAGCAGTTTTCGCAAGGACCGATCCTACGAGCAGTACTTC	CASSFRKDRSYEQYF
.	TRBV27	TRBJ1-2	.	TGTGCCAGCAGGCCACAGGGACCCTATGGCTACACCTTC	CASRPQGPYGYTF
.	TRBV6-6	TRBJ2-5	.	TGTGCCAGCAGTTATGATTGGGCGGACAACCAAGAGACCCAGTACTTC	CASSYDWADNQETQYF
few	TRBV11-1	TRBJ2-5	TRBD1	TGTGCCAGCAGCTCCCAGCGGACAGGGGTCACGAGATTGATGGAGACCCAGTACTTC	CASSSQRTGVTRLMETQYF
few	TRBV12-3/TRBV12-4	TRBJ2-5	TRBD2	TGTGCCAGCAGTTTTGGTCCTAGCGGGGGGGCCCAGTACTTC	CASSFGPSGGAQYF
.	TRBV4-3	TRBJ2-7	TRBD2	TGCGCCAGCAGCCATCGTCTAGCGGGGGGCTACGAGCAGTACTTC	CASSHRLAGGYEQYF
.	TRBV5-1	TRBJ2-1	.	TGCGCCAGCAGCTTTGGGGGGATCTACAATGAGCAGTTCTTC	CASSFGGIYNEQFF
.	TRBV20-1	TRBJ2-5	TRBD2	TGCAGTGCTGCAGACCCCGGGACTAGTGGAGAGACCCAGTACTTC	CSAADPGTSGETQYF
few	TRBV4-3	TRBJ2-7	.	TGCGCCAGCAGCCAAGTCGGGGGCGAGCAGTACTTC	CASSQVGGEQYF
.	TRBV4-3	TRBJ2-1	TRBD2	TGCGCCAGCAGCCAAGATCGAACTAGCGGGGGGTACAATGAGCAGTTCTTC	CASSQDRTSGGYNEQFF
many	TRBV20-1	TRBJ2-7	.	TGCAGTGCTACCCCCGGGGCCCTTCAGGGGTACGAGCAGTACTTC	CSATPGALQGYEQYF